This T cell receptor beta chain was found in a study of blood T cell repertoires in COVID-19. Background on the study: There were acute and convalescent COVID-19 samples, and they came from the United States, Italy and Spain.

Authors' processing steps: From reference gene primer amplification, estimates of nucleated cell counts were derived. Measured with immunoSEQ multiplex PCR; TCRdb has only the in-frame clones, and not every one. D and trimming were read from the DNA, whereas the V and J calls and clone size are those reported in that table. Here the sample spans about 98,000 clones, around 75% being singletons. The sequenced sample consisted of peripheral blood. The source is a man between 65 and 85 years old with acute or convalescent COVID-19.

CDR3 bases: TGCGCCAGCAGCCAAGGTCCGGGAGGGCTTCAGCCCCAGCATTTT. This codes for CASSQGPGGLQPQHF. The genes are TRBV4-1 and TRBJ1-5; D is uncertain. V lost 1 base and J 6 bases, leaving 13 bases between the germline ends. This CDR3 has 15 residues. From germline, CDR1 is MGHRA and CDR2 YSYEKL.